A selection of T cell receptor beta chains follows, all from one sample in a study of T-cell memory formation after mild COVID-19. A single record per CDR3 protein comes from TCRdb applying MiXCR to the 5' RACE reads. The sample contains 110,000 to 150,000 distinct CDR3 sequences, under 30% of which appear only once. The sample comprised PBMCs or a T cell subset sorted from them (not recorded which). These TCRs come from an adult woman who had mild COVID-19 (a few samples of this study predate the infection). Cell type and time point are not known. CDR3s include the opening cysteine and the closing phenylalanine or tryptophan. D genes are given only for firm matches. Clone size is stated in some rows and not others, as once, few, many or a class when expanded.

NA	TRBV7-9	TRBJ1-2	NA	TGTGCCAGCAGCTCCGCGGCGGGGGACCAATTTTCTAACTATGGCTACACCTTC	CASSSAAGDQFSNYGYTF
NA	TRBV29-1	TRBJ2-3	TRBD1	TGCAGCGTTGATGGATGGACAGGGACAGATACGCAGTATTTT	CSVDGWTGTDTQYF
NA	TRBV7-9	TRBJ2-1	TRBD2	TGTGCCAGCAGCTTAGAGTACCAAGCGGGAGGGCCGGTACAATGGGAGCAGTTCTTC	CASSLEYQAGGPVQWEQFF
NA	TRBV7-8	TRBJ2-5	TRBD2	TGTGCCAGCAGCGCCACCCTTCCAGCGGGGGTAGAGACCCAGTACTTC	CASSATLPAGVETQYF
NA	TRBV15	TRBJ2-1	NA	TGTGCCACCAGCCACAGGGGCGGGAGTTACAATGAGCAGTTCTTC	CATSHRGGSYNEQFF
few	TRBV5-1	TRBJ2-7	NA	TGCGCCAGCAGCTTGGAGGACGCCTACGAGCAGTACTTC	CASSLEDAYEQYF
NA	TRBV6-5	TRBJ1-2	NA	TGTGCCAGCAGTTACCTACCCGAGAGGGGACCTAACTATGGCTACACCTTC	CASSYLPERGPNYGYTF
NA	TRBV7-6	TRBJ2-5	TRBD1	TGTGCAAGCAGCTTAACAGTTGGACAGGGAAGGGAGACCCAGTACTTC	CASSLTVGQGRETQYF
NA	TRBV11-2	TRBJ2-3	TRBD1	TGTGCCAGCAGCCCGCCGGGACAGGGGACAGATACGCAGTATTTT	CASSPPGQGTDTQYF
NA	TRBV5-5	TRBJ2-6	TRBD1	TGTGCCAGCAGCTCGCCGGGACAGGCTGGGGCCAACGTCCTGACTTTC	CASSSPGQAGANVLTF
few	TRBV15	TRBJ2-5	NA	TGTGCCACAGGCTACCTGGAGACCCAGTACTTC	CATGYLETQYF
NA	TRBV7-9	TRBJ1-1	NA	TGTGCCAGCAGCTCGGACAGTCCTGAAGCTTTCTTT	CASSSDSPEAFF
few	TRBV15	TRBJ1-5	NA	TGTGCCACCAGCAGAGGGGGGGGTCAGCCCCAGCATTTT	CATSRGGGQPQHF
many	TRBV15	TRBJ2-1	TRBD2	TGTGCCACCAGCAGGCGGGAGGACTCCTACAATGAGCAGTTCTTC	CATSRREDSYNEQFF
NA	TRBV9	TRBJ2-3	TRBD2	TGTGCCAGCAGTGGGAGGGACGCAGATACGCAGTATTTT	CASSGRDADTQYF
few	TRBV24-1	TRBJ1-1	NA	TGTGCCACCAGTGATGGGACCCCTCAGGGGGCTTTCTTT	CATSDGTPQGAFF
few	TRBV7-8	TRBJ2-3	TRBD2	TGTGCCAGCAGCCCGCGTGCTAGCGGGCCTTCCACAGATACGCAGTATTTT	CASSPRASGPSTDTQYF
NA	TRBV6-2/TRBV6-3	TRBJ2-1	TRBD2	TGTGCCAGCAGTTACTCTAGCGGGCCCTACAATGAGCAGTTCTTC	CASSYSSGPYNEQFF
few	TRBV14	TRBJ1-2	NA	TGTGCCAGCAGCGCAGGGGTTAGCTACACCTTC	CASSAGVSYTF
few	TRBV4-3	TRBJ2-3	NA	TGCGCCAGCAGCCAAATCCGGACCCCAGATACGCAGTATTTT	CASSQIRTPDTQYF
many	TRBV12-3/TRBV12-4	TRBJ2-5	NA	TGTGCCAGCAGTTTGATCGTTAGAAAAGAGACCCAGTACTTC	CASSLIVRKETQYF
NA	TRBV11-2	TRBJ1-1	NA	TGTGCCAGCAGCTCCTCCGGGAGTAAGAACACTGAAGCTTTCTTT	CASSSSGSKNTEAFF
once	TRBV12-5	TRBJ2-5	NA	TGTGCTAGCGGGACTTGGGGGGAGACCCAGTACTTC	CASGTWGETQYF
NA	TRBV20-1	TRBJ2-7	NA	TGCAGTGCTAGTGGAGGAGGCTACGAGCAGTACTTC	CSASGGGYEQYF
many	TRBV24-1	TRBJ2-2	NA	TGTGCCACCAGGAGCCCCGGGACATTCCCCGGGGAGCTGTTTTTT	CATRSPGTFPGELFF
NA	TRBV7-9	TRBJ2-7	NA	TGTGCCAGCAGACCCGGACAGAACTACGAGCAGTACTTC	CASRPGQNYEQYF
few	TRBV12-3/TRBV12-4	TRBJ1-1	TRBD1	TGTGCCAGCAGTCAGTCCCTGACAGGGGGGACTGAAGCTTTCTTT	CASSQSLTGGTEAFF
few	TRBV10-3	TRBJ2-7	NA	TGTGCCATCAGTGAGTCATTGGTGGACGAGCAGTACTTC	CAISESLVDEQYF
NA	TRBV7-9	TRBJ2-7	NA	TGTGCCAGCAGCTTAGGCCGGGACAATGACTACGAGCAGTACTTC	CASSLGRDNDYEQYF
NA	TRBV13	TRBJ1-5	NA	TGTGCCAGCAGCCACGGCGTGGGGAATCAGCCCCAGCATTTT	CASSHGVGNQPQHF
NA	TRBV12-3/TRBV12-4	TRBJ2-5	NA	TGTGCCAGCAGTTCGTCTATAGGGGGGCGGGAGACCCAGTACTTC	CASSSSIGGRETQYF
NA	TRBV4-1	TRBJ2-7	TRBD1	TGCGCCAGCAGACCCGGGACAGGGAGCTCCTACGAGCAGTACTTC	CASRPGTGSSYEQYF
NA	TRBV5-1	TRBJ2-7	NA	TGCGCCAGCAGCTTGGAGCTTACCTACGAGCAGTACTTC	CASSLELTYEQYF
NA	TRBV5-6	TRBJ1-2	TRBD1	TGTGCCAGCAGCTACGGGACAGACGGCTATGGCTACACCTTC	CASSYGTDGYGYTF
NA	TRBV7-9	TRBJ2-7	NA	TGTGCCAGCAGCAGTGCGTACTCCTACGAGCAGTACTTC	CASSSAYSYEQYF
NA	TRBV12-3/TRBV12-4	TRBJ1-5	NA	TGTGCCAGCAGTCAAGACAGTTACTATAGCAATCAGCCCCAGCATTTT	CASSQDSYYSNQPQHF
NA	TRBV4-1	TRBJ2-5	NA	TGCGCCAGCAGCCACCAGGGTTCCCAAGAGACCCAGTACTTC	CASSHQGSQETQYF
NA	TRBV3-1	TRBJ2-3	NA	TGTGCCAGCAGCCAAGCACCGGGGGCATTTAGCACAGATACGCAGTATTTT	CASSQAPGAFSTDTQYF
NA	TRBV4-1	TRBJ1-5	TRBD1	TGCGCCAGCAGCCAAGGGGGGACAGGGGGTCAGCCCCAGCATTTT	CASSQGGTGGQPQHF
NA	TRBV13	TRBJ2-2	TRBD1	TGTGCCAGCACCGACCGGGACAGGGATCCCGGGGAGCTGTTTTTT	CASTDRDRDPGELFF
NA	TRBV7-9	TRBJ2-7	TRBD2	TGTGCCAGCAGCTTAATGGCTAGCGGGGTCTACTCCTCCTACGAGCAGTACTTC	CASSLMASGVYSSYEQYF
NA	TRBV6-5	TRBJ2-2	NA	TGTGCCAGCAGTTTCACAGCGCTGAACACCGGGGAGCTGTTTTTT	CASSFTALNTGELFF
few	TRBV5-1	TRBJ1-4	TRBD1	TGCGCCAGCAGGCGACAGGGCACAACTAATGAAAAACTGTTTTTT	CASRRQGTTNEKLFF
few	TRBV7-6	TRBJ2-7	NA	TGTGCCAGCAGCAGATCCGGACGGGAGCAGTACTTC	CASSRSGREQYF
NA	TRBV9	TRBJ1-1	NA	TGTGCCAGCAGCGTATGGGCAGAGAACACTGAAGCTTTCTTT	CASSVWAENTEAFF
few	TRBV6-5	TRBJ2-1	TRBD2	TGTGCCAGCAGTTACTTTCAAGGACTAGCGGGGTACAATGAGCAGTTCTTC	CASSYFQGLAGYNEQFF
few	TRBV7-8	TRBJ1-1	NA	TGTGCCAGCAGCTCGCTACTGAGGTCGTTGAACACTGAAGCTTTCTTT	CASSSLLRSLNTEAFF
NA	TRBV6-2/TRBV6-3	TRBJ2-7	TRBD1	TGTGCCAGCACCCAAACGGGACAGGGGCTCTACGAGCAGTACTTC	CASTQTGQGLYEQYF
NA	TRBV9	TRBJ2-1	TRBD2	TGTGCCAGCACCGAGGGGACTAGCGGCTACAATGAGCAGTTCTTC	CASTEGTSGYNEQFF
NA	TRBV7-9	TRBJ1-2	NA	TGTGCCAGCAGCCCCCCTGGAGGGGCGGACTATGGCTACACCTTC	CASSPPGGADYGYTF
few	TRBV9	TRBJ2-1	TRBD2	TGTGCCAGCAGCGTAGAATCAGGGCTAGCGGGAGGTTCCTACAATGAGCAGTTCTTC	CASSVESGLAGGSYNEQFF